This entry is about one TCR beta chain. Its antigen remains undetermined. Base quality data are lacking; no much larger clone is found one base away. The immunoSEQ Assay, a bias-controlled multiplex PCR, was used to amplify TCRbeta CDR3 regions from genomic DNA. For the original study's pipeline: Nucleated cell counts per sample were estimated from amplification of reference gene primers within the assay. To quantify the absolute abundance of each unique TCRbeta CDR3 rearrangement, sequence reads were collapsed and filtered. For each sample, productive Simpson clonality was calculated by taking the square root of Simpson's diversity index across productive rearrangements. TCRdb took this table from immuneACCESS and kept in-frame rearrangements with V and J called. Such tables lack part of the clones; where checked against another copy, unresolved V genes explain under half of the gap, and the rest is unexplained. V and J calls and clone size are copied from that table; D and trimming were computed from the DNA. This sample comprises a few hundred thousand clones, around 87% of them detected only once. Around 16% of the sample is taken by the ten largest.

This specimen belongs to a study of blood T cell repertoires in COVID-19 (dated by TCRdb to 2020 to 2021). Notes on the research overall: Samples covering the acute and convalescent phases of COVID-19 were provided by collaborators in the United States, Italy and Spain. The sample metadata nearly always contained a de-identified subject ID, COVID-19 status, age in years and sex. The samples were drawn from the first 160 participants of the ongoing ImmuneRACE study and from 1,254 subjects provided by 6 global collaborators. The repertoires were made available in a free public database intended to serve as a resource for research on the immune response to SARS-CoV-2. The prospective study material was composed of cDNA or gDNA derived from T cells, B-cell-depleted T cells, or PBMCs. Subjects who had been exposed to COVID-19, were actively infected with it, or had recovered from it provided the deeply sampled blood TCRbeta repertoires that made up the dataset. HLA class I and class II types, where available, came from metadata supplied by the sample provider rather than from assay-based typing. General study outcomes and caveats: The amount of clinical and demographic metadata varied by source and participant and was provided uncurated.

The CDR3 goes from the cysteine to the phenylalanine over 15 residues. The retained sequence is limited to the CDR3, 45 bases, with the frame set at the first base. The V end loses 4 bases and the J end loses 7 bases, and a stretch of 16 bases separates them. CDR1 and CDR2 are read off the germline V gene as MGHDK and SYGVNS. In the prospective study, participants were roughly 18 to 95 years old, resided in about two dozen geographic areas of the United States, and were enrolled through a virtual design. To assign participants to cohorts, the prospective study relied on clinical history that participants themselves reported in a screening survey and a study questionnaire. Exposed participants were defined as having been in contact with someone with a PCR-confirmed or clinician-diagnosed COVID-19 case within 2 weeks of study entry. Mobile phlebotomists in the prospective study collected whole blood, serum and a nasopharyngeal or oropharyngeal swab from every participant. Participants in the prospective study had the option to provide additional blood draws and questionnaires over a roughly 2-month period. Blood samples from the prospective study were shipped frozen or at room temperature prior to DNA extraction.

Sequencing was done on a sample of PBMCs or T cells enriched from blood (not recorded which). This sequence uses TRBV25-1 and TRBJ1-4; the D region possibly corresponds to TRBD1 (5 bases align). The receptor comes from a man younger than 40 who had been exposed to COVID-19. The DNA sequence reads TGTGCCAGCAGTGCCCCCGTAGGGGCTGGTGAAAAACTGTTTTTT. Its translation is CASSAPVGAGEKLFF.